This TCR beta chain was identified during a study of siplizumab effects on memory and regulatory T cells (dated by TCRdb to between 2017 and 2020). A note on the overall study: The effect of the anti-CD2 antibody siplizumab on alloreactive T-cell subsets was examined in allogeneic mixed lymphocyte reactions constructed from human PBMCs. The research as a whole found: Among mappable alloreactive CD4+ clones, an average Treg-derived fraction of about 69% was observed with siplizumab, compared with approximately 26% in control reactions. Unstimulated naive T cells appeared to be more diverse than memory T cells, and naive cells seemed to make a substantial contribution to the alloresponse. About 75-96% of proliferating CD4+ or CD8+ clones could not be given a naive or memory phenotype. The cumulative frequency of alloreactive sequences that could be traced back to unstimulated CD4+ memory T cells was significantly reduced by siplizumab. Because sequences below about 10^-5 frequency were poorly captured, only a minor fraction of alloreactive clones could be mapped to unstimulated subsets. No functional confirmation was obtained for the suppressive function of proliferating Tregs from siplizumab cultures.

The CDR3 sequence holds 14 residues, the cysteine and phenylalanine included. The kept DNA is CDR3 alone, 42 bases in frame from the first base. The germline V gene sets CDR1 to SGHRS and CDR2 to YFSETQ. Library preparation employed the immunoSEQ multiplex PCR assay. Each sample had some 9.7 x 10^4 TCR templates assayed by the deep sequencing platform. Genomic DNA extracted from sorted T cells was used for TCRbeta CDR3 sequencing. The authors processed their data as follows. Clonal analysis of TCRbeta CDR3 data was done in the R programming language. Comparing unstimulated samples against CFSE-low samples taken after the reaction was how alloreactive CD4+ and CD8+ clones were defined. By matching sequences to the repertoires of sorted unstimulated Treg and non-Treg cells, each alloreactive CD4+ clone was assigned a regulatory or non-regulatory origin. TCRdb re-hosts the immuneACCESS table, in-frame sequences only. Its copies lack some clones; in the studies checked, an unresolved V gene accounts for under half of them, and the cause for the rest is not known. The V and J calls and clone size come from that table; D and trimming were worked out from the DNA. Within this sample are 85,000 to 130,000 clones, with 85% to 95% of them counted one time only. About 0.6% of the sample comes from the top ten.

Concerning this clone: There is no known antigen for this receptor. Sequence at one end of the junction differs from germline and may be a read error.

Sorted unstimulated T cells and proliferating T cells recovered from mixed lymphocyte reactions underwent TCRbeta CDR3 sequencing. Fresh whole blood from nine to ten HLA-typed healthy donors was used as the source from which PBMCs were isolated. To map where alloreactive clones came from, CD4+ regulatory T cells in the unstimulated state were FACS-sorted. What was sequenced was Tregs sorted from blood. Recombination joined TRBV5-1 with TRBJ1-1; TRBD1 is possibly the D segment (6 matching bases). The receptor's source is a human donor in good health. The nucleotide sequence reads TGTGCCAGCAGCTTGAGGGGGAGGAACACTGAAGCTTTCTTT. Its product reads: CASSLRGRNTEAFF.